This T cell receptor beta chain derives from a study of cytomegalovirus exposure and HLA in healthy donors. Broader study findings: Most likely, a cluster of highly shared sequence variants arose as a sequencing artifact. Most CMV-associated TCR beta chains appeared HLA-restricted in a later analysis. Later analysis demonstrated an association between a missense DCLRE1C variant and TCR beta V- and J-gene trimming. Researchers counted around 180 TCR beta chains as cytomegalovirus-associated.

The PCR contained 60 Vbeta and 13 Jbeta primers. Clones were read by immunoSEQ multiplex PCR, and TCRdb kept only the in-frame ones, dropping some. Its table records fewer than 150,000 clones. Note on this clone: Its antigen remains unidentified.

Germline CDR1 and CDR2: WNHNN and SYGVQD (reference sequence). The V gene lost 0 bases and the J gene lost 3 bases, with 9 bases spanning the gap. This CDR3 comprises 15 residues. This chain links TRBV10-1 with TRBJ2-1; tentative D call: TRBD1 (5 bases). This clonotype was sampled from a woman aged 55-69 years in good health and CMV-seronegative. The specimen sequenced was PBMCs. CDR3 protein: CASSESRAVYNEQFF. The DNA of the CDR3 is TGCGCCAGCAGTGAGTCCAGGGCCGTCTACAATGAGCAGTTCTTC.